This is a list of T cell receptor beta chains from one sample in a study of OX40 agonist ivuxolimab in advanced cancers. Assay used: immunoSEQ multiplex PCR; TCRdb lists only in-frame clones, some missing. The table has nearly 80,000 clones, roughly 88% seen once. The sample here was CD4+ or CD8+ T cells sorted from blood, taken in a trial of the OX40 agonist ivuxolimab. These receptors were taken from an adult with an advanced solid tumor such as melanoma, head and neck, liver or kidney cancer. Each CDR3 is given with its conserved first and last residue. Fields, in order: clone size, D gene, J gene, V gene, CDR3 protein, CDR3 DNA. D genes are given only for firm matches. Size is omitted from some rows. Given values are once, few, many or a class for expanded clones.

.	.	TRBJ1-2	TRBV5-8	CASSFSTGYGYTF	TGTGCCAGCAGCTTCTCGACAGGCTATGGCTACACCTTC
.	.	TRBJ2-5	TRBV25-1	CASSEWGRGGETQYF	TGTGCCAGCAGTGAATGGGGCAGGGGCGGGGAGACCCAGTACTTC
.	TRBD1	TRBJ2-3	TRBV7-3	CASSLDRGFDDTQYF	TGTGCCAGCAGCTTAGACAGGGGGTTCGATGATACGCAGTATTTT
.	TRBD1	TRBJ2-5	TRBV7-7	CASSLGTGGYAETQYF	TGTGCTAGCAGCTTAGGGACAGGGGGCTATGCGGAGACCCAGTACTTC
.	TRBD1	TRBJ1-4	TRBV30	CAWSSGTGAEKLFF	TGTGCCTGGAGTTCCGGGACAGGGGCTGAAAAACTGTTTTTT
.	.	TRBJ2-7	TRBV6-1	CASSEARVSYEQYF	TGTGCCAGCAGTGAAGCGCGGGTCTCCTACGAGCAGTACTTC
.	.	TRBJ2-2	TRBV25-1	CASSDRGDTGELFF	TGTGCCAGCAGTGACAGGGGCGACACCGGGGAGCTGTTTTTT
.	TRBD2	TRBJ2-1	TRBV18	CASSPSVAGVVYSEQFF	TGTGCCAGCTCACCATCAGTAGCGGGAGTGGTATACTCTGAGCAGTTCTTC
.	.	TRBJ2-5	TRBV25-1	CASSEGNERGKQETQYF	TGTGCCAGCAGTGAAGGAAACGAGAGGGGCAAACAAGAGACCCAGTACTTC
few	.	TRBJ2-1	TRBV19	CASSIGPLGQFF	TGTGCCAGTAGTATAGGGCCCCTCGGGCAGTTCTTC
.	.	TRBJ2-3	TRBV27	CASGVYTQYF	TGTGCCAGCGGAGTATATACGCAGTATTTT
.	TRBD2	TRBJ2-2	TRBV7-3	CASSLTGLDTGELFF	TGTGCCAGCAGCTTAACGGGACTAGATACCGGGGAGCTGTTTTTT
.	TRBD1	TRBJ1-2	TRBV7-8	CASSLVGQGGSGYTF	TGTGCCAGCAGCTTAGTGGGACAGGGGGGATCTGGCTACACCTTC
.	TRBD1	TRBJ2-5	TRBV7-3	CASSLGTGLQETQYF	TGTGCCAGCAGCCTCGGGACAGGGCTACAAGAGACCCAGTACTTC
.	.	TRBJ1-1	TRBV7-2	CASSLATAYEAFF	TGTGCCAGCAGCTTAGCCACAGCATATGAAGCTTTCTTT
.	.	TRBJ2-2	TRBV7-2	CASSPSFTGELFF	TGTGCCAGCAGCCCCTCCTTTACCGGGGAGCTGTTTTTT
.	TRBD1	TRBJ2-2	TRBV5-6	CASSPRGTTGELFF	TGTGCCAGCAGCCCCAGGGGGACCACCGGGGAGCTGTTTTTT
.	TRBD2	TRBJ2-1	TRBV28	CASSLDEGASGFSYNEQFF	TGTGCCAGCAGCCTTGACGAAGGGGCTAGCGGGTTTTCCTACAATGAGCAGTTCTTC
.	.	TRBJ2-7	TRBV5-1	CASSPEFAGFGTYEQYF	TGCGCCAGCAGCCCTGAGTTTGCGGGTTTCGGCACCTACGAGCAGTACTTC
.	.	TRBJ2-4	TRBV9	CASSVGLSNIQYF	TGTGCCAGCAGCGTAGGTTTGTCAAACATTCAGTACTTC
.	.	TRBJ1-1	TRBV28	CASSRTAELDTEAFF	TGTGCCAGCAGCCGTACAGCGGAGTTAGACACTGAAGCTTTCTTT
.	.	TRBJ2-7	TRBV7-8	CASSFDSVEQYF	TGTGCCAGCAGTTTCGACTCAGTCGAGCAGTACTTC
once	.	TRBJ1-3	TRBV11-3	CASKRSGNTIYF	TGTGCCAGCAAACGCTCTGGAAACACCATATATTTT
.	TRBD2	TRBJ2-5	TRBV30	CAWRRTLPGLALKETQYF	TGTGCCTGGAGGAGAACCTTACCGGGACTAGCGCTTAAAGAGACCCAGTACTTC
medium-sized	.	TRBJ1-3	TRBV19	CASSIAVSSGNTIYF	TGTGCCAGTAGTATTGCCGTTAGCTCTGGAAACACCATATATTTT
.	TRBD2	TRBJ2-3	TRBV5-1	CASRTSGRTIDTQYF	TGCGCCAGCAGGACTAGCGGGAGGACCATAGATACGCAGTATTTT
.	.	TRBJ1-5	TRBV28	CASSLGSGGNQPQHF	TGTGCCAGCAGTTTGGGGTCAGGTGGCAATCAGCCCCAGCATTTT
few	.	TRBJ2-1	TRBV11-3	CASTLGREDNEQFF	TGTGCCAGCACTCTCGGGCGAGAGGACAATGAGCAGTTCTTC
.	.	TRBJ2-2	TRBV28	CASSLWVPAELFF	TGTGCCAGCAGTTTATGGGTCCCGGCGGAGCTGTTTTTT
.	TRBD1	TRBJ2-2	TRBV11-2	CASSSTGDTGELFF	TGTGCCAGCAGCTCCACAGGGGACACCGGGGAGCTGTTTTTT
.	.	TRBJ2-1	TRBV28	CATGTRWTSYNEQFF	TGTGCCACCGGGACACGATGGACCTCTTACAATGAGCAGTTCTTC
.	.	TRBJ1-5	TRBV10-2	CASSEGSPDQPQHF	TGCGCCAGCAGTGAGGGGAGTCCAGATCAGCCCCAGCATTTT
.	.	TRBJ2-5	TRBV14	CASSLLGETQYF	TGTGCCAGCAGCCTCTTGGGAGAGACCCAGTACTTC
.	.	TRBJ2-1	TRBV7-2	CASSPRGSSYNEQFF	TGTGCCAGCAGCCCCCGGGGGAGCTCCTACAATGAGCAGTTCTTC
.	.	TRBJ2-7	TRBV25-1	CATSLSYEQYF	TGTGCCACCAGTTTATCCTACGAGCAGTACTTC
few	TRBD1	TRBJ2-5	TRBV10-2	CASSEIKRPGQGAETQYF	TGCGCCAGCAGTGAAATTAAACGACCGGGACAGGGGGCTGAGACCCAGTACTTC
.	TRBD1	TRBJ1-1	TRBV7-6	CASSLVQGAAGEAFF	TGTGCCAGCAGCTTAGTCCAGGGGGCGGCGGGTGAAGCTTTCTTT
.	.	TRBJ1-1	TRBV5-1	CASSSGSVNTEAFF	TGCGCCAGCAGCAGTGGGTCAGTGAACACTGAAGCTTTCTTT
.	.	TRBJ1-6	TRBV28	CASFQGIYSPLHF	TGTGCCAGCTTCCAGGGTATTTATTCACCCCTCCACTTT
.	.	TRBJ1-4	TRBV4-1	CASSQDPANEKLFF	TGCGCCAGCAGCCAAGATCCGGCTAATGAAAAACTGTTTTTT
.	.	TRBJ2-5	TRBV5-6	CASSLEERETQYF	TGTGCCAGCAGCTTGGAGGAGCGGGAGACCCAGTACTTC
.	.	TRBJ2-3	TRBV27	CASSLSNLVADTQYF	TGTGCCAGCAGTTTATCGAACCTCGTTGCAGATACGCAGTATTTT
.	.	TRBJ2-3	TRBV7-9	CASSLGRETDTQYF	TGTGCCAGCAGCTTGGGCAGGGAAACAGATACGCAGTATTTT
.	.	TRBJ2-2	TRBV6-6	CASKGHQNTGELFF	TGTGCAAGCAAGGGACACCAGAACACCGGGGAGCTGTTTTTT
.	.	TRBJ2-3	TRBV27	CASSQNGGADTQYF	TGTGCCAGCAGCCAAAATGGTGGGGCAGATACGCAGTATTTT
few	.	TRBJ1-4	TRBV2	CASNGGGRGEKLFF	TGTGCCAGCAATGGCGGGGGAAGGGGCGAAAAACTGTTTTTT
.	.	TRBJ2-1	TRBV30	CAWSFLKGDSPYNEQFF	TGTGCCTGGAGTTTTTTAAAGGGAGACAGCCCTTACAATGAGCAGTTCTTC
.	.	TRBJ1-4	TRBV14	CASSQGPGNEKLFF	TGTGCCAGCAGCCAAGGTCCCGGGAATGAAAAACTGTTTTTT
few	.	TRBJ1-2	TRBV10-2	CASSELGLYGYTF	TGCGCCAGCAGTGAGCTCGGGCTCTATGGCTACACCTTC
once	TRBD1	TRBJ2-2	TRBV28	CASSSPQGARTGELFF	TGTGCCAGCAGTTCACCTCAGGGGGCGCGGACCGGGGAGCTGTTTTTT
.	.	TRBJ2-1	TRBV4-1	CASSQQRSYNEQFF	TGCGCCAGCAGCCAGCAACGATCCTACAATGAGCAGTTCTTC
few	TRBD1	TRBJ2-2	TRBV28	CASSYPGQGTGELFF	TGTGCCAGCAGCTATCCTGGACAGGGCACCGGGGAGCTGTTTTTT
.	.	TRBJ2-3	TRBV6-6	CASSLQGQSTDTQYF	TGTGCCAGCAGTTTGCAGGGGCAGTCGACAGATACGCAGTATTTT
.	TRBD2	TRBJ2-1	TRBV2	CASSRSVAGIHNEQFF	TGTGCCAGCAGTCGTAGTGTAGCGGGGATTCACAATGAGCAGTTCTTC
.	TRBD1	TRBJ1-5	TRBV19	CASSMTGHQPQHF	TGTGCCAGTAGTATGACAGGGCATCAGCCCCAGCATTTT
.	.	TRBJ1-2	TRBV28	CASSKRQDGYTF	TGTGCCAGCAGTAAGCGACAGGATGGCTACACCTTC
.	TRBD2	TRBJ2-5	TRBV2	CASSTGSGGETQYF	TGTGCCAGCAGTACAGGCTCCGGGGGGGAGACCCAGTACTTC
.	TRBD2	TRBJ2-1	TRBV2	CASSVRLAANNEQFF	TGTGCCAGCAGTGTGCGACTAGCGGCAAACAATGAGCAGTTCTTC
.	.	TRBJ2-7	TRBV6-1	CASSEAAGLPYEQYF	TGTGCCAGCAGTGAAGCGGCAGGGCTGCCCTACGAGCAGTACTTC
.	.	TRBJ1-2	TRBV4-1	CASSQVHPRIGPGYYGYTF	TGCGCCAGCAGCCAAGTCCACCCACGTATAGGACCTGGATACTATGGCTACACCTTC